Presented here are 21 T cell receptor beta chains from one specimen sequenced in a study of blood T cell repertoires in COVID-19. Using immunoSEQ multiplex PCR, the repertoire was profiled, and TCRdb retains in-frame clones only, with some absent. Of around 370,000 clones in the sample, more than 75% are singletons; the top ten hold less than 3.5%. Sequenced material: peripheral blood. These receptors were taken from a woman under 30 who had recovered from COVID-19.

This chain links TRBV5-4 with TRBJ2-7, with a possible D match to TRBD2 (6 bases). This CDR3 comprises 15 residues. CDR1 and CDR2 from the germline V gene are SGHNT and YYREEE (reference sequence). Trimming cost V 0 bases and J 4 bases, with 14 bases left between them. The CDR3 protein is CASSLGGELLYEQYV. The CDR3 DNA reads TGTGCCAGCAGCTTGGGGGGGGAGCTTTTGTACGAGCAGTACGTC.

This chain joins TRBV11-2 and TRBJ1-1; D is unclear. V lost 5 bases and J lost 6, with 13 bases in between. Germline V gene data show CDR1 as SGHAT and CDR2 as FQNNGV. The CDR3 contains 13 residues. CDR3 coding DNA: TGTGCCAGCAGCCTTCCAACAGCTTCTGAAGCTTTCTTT. Its protein is CASSLPTASEAFF.

The rearrangement uses TRBV25-1 and TRBJ2-1; maybe TRBD1 (6 bases). Germline V lookup: CDR1 MGHDK, CDR2 SYGVNS. The CDR3 runs to 15 residues. Trimming stripped 4 bases from V and 0 bases from J, with 10 bases between. CDR3 nucleotides: TGTGCCAGCAGTGTGTTAGGGGGCTCCTACAATGAGCAGTTCTTC. As protein: CASSVLGGSYNEQFF.

CDR3 loop: CASTGRGYGYTF. DNA for the CDR3: TGTGCCAGCACAGGCAGGGGCTATGGCTACACCTTC. J is TRBJ1-2 and V is TRBV6-5, with D perhaps TRBD1 (6 bases). Germline assignment: CDR1 MNHEY and CDR2 SVGAGI. V lost 7 bases to trimming and J lost 4 bases, with 10 bases between them. This CDR3 contains 12 residues.

V usage is TRBV11-2 and J usage is TRBJ2-3; 13 bases map to TRBD2. Per germline, CDR1 SGHAT and CDR2 FQNNGV. The CDR3 spans 16 residues. With 5 bases clipped from V and 3 bases from J, the junction kept 5 bases outside the gene matches. The CDR3 coding sequence is TGTGCCAGCAGCAGGACTAGCGGGAGTATAACAGATACGCAGTATTTT. It translates to CASSRTSGSITDTQYF. The whole variable domain, remainder taken from reference TRBV11-2 and TRBJ2-3, is EAGVAQSPRYKIIEKRQSVAFWCNPISGHATLYWYQQILGQGPKLLIQFQNNGVVDDSQLPKDRFSAERLKGVDSTLKIQPAKLEDSAVYLCASSRTSGSITDTQYFGPGTRLTVL.

J is TRBJ2-5 and V is TRBV6-1; 8 positions match TRBD2. The CDR3 contains 15 residues. With 1 base clipped from V and 2 bases from J, the junction kept 3 bases outside the gene matches. Germline values: CDR1 MNHNS, CDR2 SASEGT. The CDR3 region has the DNA TGTGCCAGCAGTGAAGGGGCGGGAGGACAAGAGACCCAGTACTTC. Its translation is CASSEGAGGQETQYF.

This clone was observed a single time. The rearrangement joins TRBV5-1 to TRBJ2-7; 8 positions match TRBD1. This CDR3 has 16 residues. Germline trimming cut 4 bases from V and 4 bases from J; bases unmatched to any gene: 13. Germline values: CDR1 SGHRS, CDR2 YFSETQ. In nucleotides, the CDR3 is TGCGCCAGCAGCCCGGAAACCGGACAGGGACCTTACGAGCAGTACGTC. This encodes CASSPETGQGPYEQYV.

V and J are TRBV7-2 and TRBJ2-1, with 13 bases fitting TRBD2. The germline CDR1 and CDR2 sequences are SGHTA and FQGNSA. This CDR3 is built from 18 residues. V lost 5 bases to trimming and J lost 4 bases; unmatched junction nucleotides: 11. CDR3 in DNA: TGTGCCAGCAGCCCCGGACTAGCGGGAGACGCCCCATACAATGAGCAGTTCTTC. This encodes CASSPGLAGDAPYNEQFF. Together with reference TRBV7-2 and TRBJ2-1, the CDR3 gives the full variable domain: GAGVSQSPSNKVTEKGKDVELRCDPISGHTALYWYRQSLGQGLEFLIYFQGNSAPDKSGLPSDRFSAERTGGSVSTLTIQRTQQEDSAVYLCASSPGLAGDAPYNEQFFGPGTRLTVL.

The table lists this clone with a count of one. This chain connects TRBV19 to TRBJ2-5; unclear D gene. The CDR3 length is 17 residues. V shed 1 base and J shed 2 bases, with 17 bases lying between them. Germline values: CDR1 LNHDA, CDR2 SQIVND (reference sequence). The CDR3 region has the DNA TGTGCCAGTAGTATAGGTCACGGCGGATCGCTACAAGAGACCCAGTACTTC. It encodes CASSIGHGGSLQETQYF.

The V call is TRBV5-1, the J call TRBJ2-7, with TRBD1 matching over 10 bases. The CDR3 loop spans 14 amino acids. Germline loops: CDR1 SGHRS, CDR2 YFSETQ. V lost 1 base to trimming and J lost 4 bases; unmatched junction nucleotides: 2. CDR3 residues: CASSLKGQGYEQYV. CDR3 coding DNA: TGCGCCAGCAGCTTGAAGGGACAGGGGTACGAGCAGTACGTC.

The chain is built from TRBV11-2 and TRBJ2-3, with a possible D match to TRBD2 (6 bases). V was shortened by 1 base and J by 2 bases, with 10 bases between the two germline ends. From germline, CDR1 is SGHAT and CDR2 FQNNGV. This CDR3 has 15 residues. The CDR3 sequence is CASSLAGGTTDTQYF. CDR3 nucleotides: TGTGCCAGCAGCTTAGCGGGCGGGACCACAGATACGCAGTATTTT.

V usage is TRBV7-9 and J usage is TRBJ1-1; 11 bases align to TRBD1. CDR1 is SEHNR and CDR2 is FQNEAQ in the germline V gene (reference sequence). The CDR3 length is 13 residues. J was trimmed by 4 bases and V by 10 bases; bases with no gene match: 5. The CDR3 is CAMGTGGRTEAFF. CDR3 bases: TGTGCCATGGGGACAGGGGGGCGCACTGAAGCTTTCTTT.

The chain is built from TRBV7-2 and TRBJ2-2; D is unclear. The germline V gene encodes CDR1 SGHTA and CDR2 FQGNSA. Trimming removed 0 bases from V and 4 bases from J, with 3 bases in between. The CDR3 has 13 residues. CDR3 sequence (DNA): TGTGCCAGCAGCTTAGCCCTCACCGGGGAGCTGTTTTTT. This sequence encodes CASSLALTGELFF.

This chain links TRBV9 with TRBJ1-1, with TRBD1 matching over 10 bases. J was trimmed by 4 bases and V by 0 bases; bases with no gene match: 6. Germline lookup yields CDR1 SGDLS and CDR2 YYNGEE. The CDR3 is made up of 16 amino acids. CDR3 sequence (DNA): TGTGCCAGCAGCGTAGGAACGGGACAGGGGCTCACTGAAGCTTTCTTT. It is translated as CASSVGTGQGLTEAFF.

This chain uses TRBV7-2 with TRBJ2-3; D is possibly TRBD1 (6 bases). The V and J ends lost 5 bases and 3 bases respectively, with 12 bases between them. The CDR3 totals 14 residues. Germline V CDR1 and CDR2: SGHTA, FQGNSA. The CDR3: CASSHRDGTDTQYF. CDR3 nucleotide sequence: TGTGCCAGCAGCCACAGGGATGGAACAGATACGCAGTATTTT.

V usage is TRBV20-1 and J usage is TRBJ1-1, with 8 nucleotides matching TRBD1. The CDR3 is 14 amino acids. Trimming took 3 bases from V and 1 from J; bases not matched to a gene: 4. The germline CDR1 and CDR2 sequences are DFQATT and SNEGSKA (reference sequence). CDR3 loop: CSASPGQGNTEAFF. The CDR3 region has the DNA TGCAGTGCTAGTCCTGGACAGGGGAACACTGAAGCTTTCTTT.

The chain recombines TRBV25-1 with TRBJ2-5; perhaps TRBD2 as D (6 bases). The CDR3 contains 15 residues. V was clipped by 6 bases and J by 5 bases, with 19 bases between them. Germline loops: CDR1 MGHDK, CDR2 SYGVNS. The CDR3 DNA reads as TGTGCCAGCAGCCCGAGAGGTAGTGGAGGGGAGACCCAGTACTTC. It is translated as CASSPRGSGGETQYF. The full variable domain, in which reference TRBV25-1 and TRBJ2-5 provide the parts outside the CDR3, is EADIYQTPRYLVIGTGKKITLECSQTMGHDKMYWYQQDPGMELHLIHYSYGVNSTEKGDLSSESTVSRIRTEHFPLTLESARPSHTSQYLCASSPRGSGGETQYFGPGTRLLVL.

This chain connects TRBV5-1 to TRBJ1-4, with TRBD1 matching 9 bases. Germline assignment: CDR1 SGHRS and CDR2 YFSETQ. There are 14 residues in the CDR3. J lost 5 bases, V lost 7 bases, and 6 bases had no gene match. CDR3 in DNA: TGCGCCAGCTACTCCGGGACAGGGAATGAAAAACTGTTTTTT. Its protein product is CASYSGTGNEKLFF.

The V call is TRBV5-5, the J call TRBJ2-2, with D hard to call. V lost 2 bases, J lost 6 bases, and 8 bases lay in between. CDR1 and CDR2 from the germline V gene are SGHKS and YYEKEE (reference sequence). The CDR3 totals 13 residues. The CDR3 sequence is CASSFEAPGELFF. Here the CDR3 DNA reads TGTGCCAGCAGCTTCGAGGCCCCCGGGGAGCTGTTTTTT. The whole variable domain, remainder taken from reference TRBV5-5 and TRBJ2-2, is DAGVTQSPTHLIKTRGQQVTLRCSPISGHKSVSWYQQVLGQGPQFIFQYYEKEERGRGNFPDRFSARQFPNYSSELNVNALLLGDSALYLCASSFEAPGELFFGEGSRLTVL.

The V and J genes are TRBV3-1 (or the pseudogene TRBV3-2) and TRBJ2-2; 7 bases are a match to TRBD2. This CDR3 region has 14 residues. Germline CDR1 and CDR2: LGHDT and YNNKEL (reference sequence). Trimming at V came to 3 bases and at J to 6 bases, leaving 4 bases not matched to a gene. This CDR3 reads CASSQAGAAGELFF. DNA of the CDR3: TGTGCCAGCAGCCAGGCGGGAGCCGCCGGGGAGCTGTTTTTT.

In the case of this clone: Within the sample, other DNA sequences also encode this same CDR3. This rearrangement joins TRBV7-9 to TRBJ2-1; 11 nucleotides line up with TRBD2. V dropped 8 bases and J dropped 6; count of bases not matched to a gene: 9. This CDR3 region has 15 residues. CDR1 is SEHNR, CDR2 FQNEAQ, per germline (reference sequence). CDR3 in DNA: TGTGCCAGCTCCCTGGGACTAGCGGAATCCAATGAGCAGTTCTTC. Its translation: CASSLGLAESNEQFF.